This entry describes one TCR beta chain. Antigen specificity is unknown. This CDR3 has 15 amino acids. Regarding the study as a whole: In terms of TCR gene usage, tumor memory CD4+ T cells clustered together with blood and lymph node memory CD4+ cells, as well as with lymph node naive CD4+ cells.

Via MiXCR, TCRdb re-called the 5' RACE reads, giving one row per CDR3 protein. Among tens of thousands of distinct CDR3 sequences, around 24% were seen once, and the ten largest hold 2% to 2.5%. Treg sorting used a CD4+CD25+CD127-/low gate. The sequence was obtained from a female donor with breast cancer. The rearrangement links TRBV21-1 to TRBJ2-5. TRBV21-1 is assigned pseudogene status. Material for sequencing was tumor-infiltrating Tregs sorted from the breast tumor. This CDR3 is CVSSKLKWQQETQYF. In nucleotides, the CDR3 is TGTGTCAGCAGCAAGCTAAAATGGCAGCAAGAGACCCAGTACTTC.